One sample yielded the 23 T cell receptor beta chains listed below, sequenced in a study of cytomegalovirus exposure and HLA in healthy donors. Vbeta (60) and Jbeta (13) primers were used in the PCR. Some clones are missing from TCRdb's copy, which holds only in-frame ones; the method was immunoSEQ multiplex PCR. The repertoire holds 150,000 to 200,000 clones, with 77% as singletons. Source material: PBMCs. The receptors derive from a middle-aged woman in good health and CMV-seropositive.

The genes are TRBV4-3 and TRBJ2-3, with D hard to call. In germline, CDR1 is LGHNA, CDR2 YSLEER. This CDR3 has 12 amino acids. The ends were cut back, 1 base at V and 8 bases at J, with 7 bases in the middle. The CDR3 sequence is CASSQGASTQYF. The CDR3, as DNA: TGCGCCAGCAGCCAAGGTGCCAGTACGCAGTATTTT.

The CDR3 coding sequence is TGTGCCAGCAGCCCTCGGACAGACCCCAGGGTTACGCAGTATTTT. As protein: CASSPRTDPRVTQYF. The chain employs TRBV9 and TRBJ2-3; tentatively, D is TRBD1 (6 bases). This CDR3 comprises 15 residues. Germline lookup yields CDR1 SGDLS and CDR2 YYNGEE. V lost 4 bases, J lost 8 bases, and 20 bases lay in between.

This clone was observed a handful of times. The same CDR3 also results from other DNA sequences found in this sample. The chain is built from TRBV5-1 and TRBJ1-1, with TRBD1 as a possible D gene (6 bases). The CDR3 runs 14 residues. V lost 3 bases, J lost 1 base, and 10 bases lay in between. The V gene's germline CDR1 is SGHRS and CDR2 YFSETQ. CDR3 amino acids: CASSSGQPNTEAFF. The CDR3 DNA reads as TGCGCCAGCAGCTCCGGACAGCCGAACACTGAAGCTTTCTTT.

V and J are TRBV5-1 and TRBJ1-4, with TRBD1 matching over 9 bases. The CDR3 runs to 15 residues. Trimming at V came to 3 bases and at J to 7 bases, leaving 7 bases not matched to a gene. From germline, CDR1 is SGHRS and CDR2 YFSETQ. The CDR3 sequence: CASSSPTGGGEKLFF. The CDR3 DNA sequence: TGCGCCAGCAGCTCCCCGACAGGGGGGGGTGAAAAACTGTTTTTT.

This rearrangement joins TRBV7-2 to TRBJ2-2; tentative D call: TRBD2 (5 bases). The CDR3 is made up of 15 amino acids. Trimming pared 5 bases from V and 3 bases from J, leaving 13 bases between. Germline CDR1 and CDR2: SGHTA and FQGNSA. The CDR3 loop is CASSPPGGHTGELFF. As DNA, the CDR3 is TGTGCCAGCAGCCCGCCAGGAGGACACACCGGGGAGCTGTTTTTT. Based on the CDR3 plus reference TRBV7-2 and TRBJ2-2, the full variable domain is GAGVSQSPSNKVTEKGKDVELRCDPISGHTALYWYRQSLGQGLEFLIYFQGNSAPDKSGLPSDRFSAERTGGSVSTLTIQRTQQEDSAVYLCASSPPGGHTGELFFGEGSRLTVL.

V and J are TRBV11-3 and TRBJ2-1; possibly TRBD1 for D (5 bases). V shed 1 base and J shed 2 bases, with 9 bases lying between them. Germline V CDR1 and CDR2: SGHNT, YENEEA. CDR3 length: 15 amino acids. CDR3 nucleotides: TGTGCCAGCAGCTTAGTCAGGGTCACCTACAATGAGCAGTTCTTC. Its protein product is CASSLVRVTYNEQFF.

The chain employs TRBV5-5 and TRBJ2-5; D possibly corresponds to TRBD1 (7 bases). The CDR3 runs 14 residues. The V end was cut by 5 bases, the J end by 4 bases, with 15 bases between. CDR1 and CDR2 (germline): SGHKS, YYEKEE (reference sequence). Written as DNA, the CDR3 is TGTGCCAGCAGTCCCCAGGGGGGTGTAGAGACCCAGTACTTC. This codes for CASSPQGGVETQYF. Based on the CDR3 plus reference TRBV5-5 and TRBJ2-5, the full variable domain is DAGVTQSPTHLIKTRGQQVTLRCSPISGHKSVSWYQQVLGQGPQFIFQYYEKEERGRGNFPDRFSARQFPNYSSELNVNALLLGDSALYLCASSPQGGVETQYFGPGTRLLVL.

The chain uses TRBV10-1 and TRBJ1-1; TRBD1 matches at 9 bases. V shed 2 bases and J 5 bases; nucleotides not matched to a gene: 6. Germline V CDR1 and CDR2: WNHNN, SYGVQD (reference sequence). This CDR3 spans 15 amino acids. CDR3 nucleotide sequence: TGCGCCAGCAGTGAGATCCGGGACAGGGTTACTGAAGCTTTCTTT. Amino acid sequence: CASSEIRDRVTEAFF.

The chain recombines TRBV19 with TRBJ1-3, with 7 bases aligning to TRBD1. V lost 7 bases to trimming and J lost 3 bases; unmatched junction nucleotides: 18. The germline gives CDR1 LNHDA, CDR2 SQIVND (reference sequence). This CDR3 region has 18 residues. Here the CDR3 DNA reads TGTGCCAGTACGAAGACGGGACAGTCGGCGAATCGTGGAAACACCATATATTTT. This translates into CASTKTGQSANRGNTIYF. Full variable domain (outside the CDR3, taken from reference TRBV19 and TRBJ1-3): DGGITQSPKYLFRKEGQNVTLSCEQNLNHDAMYWYRQDPGQGLRLIYYSQIVNDFQKGDIAEGYSVSREKKESFPLTVTSAQKNPTAFYLCASTKTGQSANRGNTIYFGEGSWLTVV.

The genes are TRBV2 and TRBJ1-4, with 9 nucleotides matching TRBD1. The CDR3 contains 14 residues. Trimming at V came to 7 bases and at J to 6 bases, leaving 6 bases not matched to a gene. Germline assignment: CDR1 SNHLY and CDR2 FYNNEI. The CDR3 here is CASNPGQGHEKLFF. The CDR3 DNA follows: TGTGCCAGCAATCCGGGACAGGGTCATGAAAAACTGTTTTTT.

The chain has TRBV15 and TRBJ2-3, with TRBD2 identical over 8 bases. Germline V lookup: CDR1 LNHNV, CDR2 YYDKDF (reference sequence). V shed 3 bases, J shed 0 bases, and the junction held 8 bases outside the gene matches. This CDR3 is 17 amino acids long. CDR3: CATSSGASGSSTDTQYF. The CDR3 bases are TGTGCCACCAGCAGCGGGGCTAGCGGGTCTAGCACAGATACGCAGTATTTT.

There are a few counts of this clone. The gene calls are TRBV7-2 and TRBJ2-5; 10 bases align to TRBD2. With 3 bases clipped from V and 5 bases from J, the junction kept 6 bases outside the gene matches. Germline CDR1 reads SGHTA; CDR2 reads FQGNSA. The CDR3 spans 15 residues. The CDR3: CASSFSGTSAETQYF. CDR3 bases: TGTGCCAGCAGCTTCTCCGGGACTAGCGCGGAGACCCAGTACTTC.

There are a few counts of this clone. This sequence joins TRBV5-1 and TRBJ1-1, with unresolved D. V dropped 0 bases and J dropped 3 bases, with 15 bases sitting between them. This CDR3 has 16 amino acids. From germline, CDR1 is SGHRS and CDR2 YFSETQ. The CDR3 loop reads CASSLAWEGRDTEAFF. CDR3 nucleotide sequence: TGCGCCAGCAGCTTGGCCTGGGAGGGAAGGGACACTGAAGCTTTCTTT.

This chain connects TRBV6-1 to TRBJ1-5; D unclear. The CDR3 contains 15 residues. Per germline, CDR1 MNHNS and CDR2 SASEGT. V was trimmed by 1 base and J by 2 bases, leaving 9 bases between them. The CDR3 coding sequence is TGTGCCAGCAGTGAAGGTAGGCAGGGCAATCAGCCCCAGCATTTT. Translation: CASSEGRQGNQPQHF.

The gene calls are TRBV27 and TRBJ1-1; the D is unclear. Germline CDR1 reads MNHEY; CDR2 reads SMNVEV (reference sequence). The CDR3 has 13 residues. Trimming removed 4 bases from V and 1 base from J, with 7 bases in between. CDR3 amino acids: CASSWSGNTEAFF. The CDR3 nucleotides read TGTGCCAGCAGTTGGTCGGGGAACACTGAAGCTTTCTTT.

The chain links TRBV29-1 to TRBJ2-3; the D is unclear. Trimming stripped 7 bases from V and 0 bases from J, with 8 bases between. The CDR3 is made up of 12 amino acids. Germline lookup yields CDR1 SQVTM and CDR2 ANQGSEA. This CDR3 is CSALWSTDTQYF. The CDR3 nucleotides are TGCAGCGCACTCTGGAGCACAGATACGCAGTATTTT.

V gene TRBV11-2 combines with J gene TRBJ2-1; weak D call: TRBD1 (6 bases). Germline lookup yields CDR1 SGHAT and CDR2 FQNNGV. V dropped 1 base and J dropped 0 bases, with 16 bases sitting between them. This CDR3 spans 18 amino acids. CDR3: CASSLGGARGLSYNEQFF. The DNA for the CDR3 is TGTGCCAGCAGCTTAGGAGGGGCCAGGGGTCTCTCCTACAATGAGCAGTTCTTC.

V and J are TRBV6-6 and TRBJ1-3, with TRBD1 as a possible D gene (5 bases). Per germline, CDR1 MNHNY and CDR2 SVGAGI (reference sequence). The V end was cut by 2 bases, the J end by 4 bases, with 12 bases between. CDR3 length: 15 residues. This CDR3 is CASSYRGGSGNTIYF. The CDR3 region has the DNA TGTGCCAGCAGTTACAGGGGAGGTTCCGGAAACACCATATATTTT.

V gene TRBV18 combines with J gene TRBJ1-2, with 8 positions matching TRBD1. Unmatched junction bases numbered 19, after V lost 6 bases and J lost 4 bases. Germline loops: CDR1 KGHSH, CDR2 LQKENI. The CDR3 totals 18 residues. The CDR3 spells CASSGGQALLRPSYGYTF. The CDR3 DNA reads as TGTGCCAGCTCGGGGGGACAGGCCCTGTTAAGGCCGAGCTATGGCTACACCTTC.

This chain joins TRBV28 and TRBJ2-7; 9 bases are a match to TRBD2. TRBJ2-1 explains the end of the DNA better; the J call may be wrong. Germline loops: CDR1 MDHEN, CDR2 SYDVKM. The CDR3 is 13 residues long. The CDR3 bases are TGTGCGTTGCGGGGGGGCCCCTACAATGAGCAGTTCTTC. Translating it yields CALRGGPYNEQFF.

V usage is TRBV27 and J usage is TRBJ2-7, with a weak D call TRBD2 (5 bases). Germline CDR1 is MNHEY and CDR2 is SMNVEV (reference sequence). This CDR3 has 15 residues. The germline V and J ends were trimmed by 10 bases and 0 bases, with 19 bases remaining between them. CDR3 nucleotide sequence: TGTGCCACCATGGAGGCTAGCAGTTTCTCCTACGAGCAGTACTTC. This sequence encodes CATMEASSFSYEQYF.

The V and J genes are TRBV29-1 and TRBJ2-1; no reliable D call. The CDR3 sequence is 15 residues long. CDR1 is SQVTM, CDR2 ANQGSEA, per germline. The V end lost 2 bases, the J end lost 4 bases, and 15 bases lay between the germline ends. The CDR3 bases are TGCAGCGTTGAAAGGTTGGCGGAGTCTTACAATGAGCAGTTCTTC. Translated, it gives CSVERLAESYNEQFF.

The rearrangement joins TRBV2 to TRBJ2-5; possibly TRBD1 for D (5 bases). CDR3 size: 14 residues. The V gene's germline CDR1 is SNHLY and CDR2 FYNNEI. Between the trimmed V and J ends, which lost 2 bases and 1 base, there was a span of 8 bases. CDR3 sequence (DNA): TGTGCCAGCAGTGAAACGACAGTCCAAGAGACCCAGTACTTC. Translation gives CASSETTVQETQYF.